This T cell receptor beta chain was recorded in a study of blood T cells in healthy people across ages. The CDR3 has 14 amino acids. The V gene's germline CDR1 is MNHEY and CDR2 SMNVEV (reference sequence). Study-level results: Measured against age, TCR beta diversity per million T cells decreased in a roughly linear manner. Diversity was higher, and naive CD4+ cells more numerous, in long-lived donors than in aged donors.

A second PCR of 7 to 11 cycles used a sample-barcoded 5' primer and a J-beta primer mix. Using its own MiXCR run on the 5' RACE reads, TCRdb lists one record per CDR3 protein. Among about 570,000 distinct CDR3 sequences listed, roughly 28% were seen once. Isolating PBMCs gave at least 6 million of these cells per sample. Extraction yielded at least 5.5 micrograms of total RNA per sample. This clonotype has only a few counts. The target antigen is unknown. Sequences were obtained from blood. This receptor was taken from a woman aged 70-85 years in good health. The chain links TRBV27 to TRBJ2-1; D may be TRBD1 or TRBD2 (5 bases each). CDR3 sequence (DNA): TGTGCAACCAAAGAGGGGTTAGGGAACAATGAGCAGTTCTTC. Its protein is CATKEGLGNNEQFF.